The rows below give T cell receptor beta chains drawn from one sample of a study of cytomegalovirus exposure and HLA in healthy donors. Assay used: immunoSEQ multiplex PCR; TCRdb lists only in-frame clones, some missing. The sample lists about 180,000 clones, over 75% seen once, with 1.5% to 2% in the top ten. The material sequenced was PBMCs. All receptors derive from a woman in her 30s in good health and CMV-seronegative. Both conserved end residues are part of each CDR3.

TRBV30,TRBJ2-6,CAWSPMTGRPGANVLTF
TRBV7-8,TRBJ1-6,CASSLGGTLNSPLHF
TRBV9,TRBJ1-4,CASSKDRGNEKLFF
TRBV19,TRBJ1-2,CASRNRDREYGYTF
TRBV29-1,TRBJ2-4,CSVVNRGQNIQYF
TRBV15,TRBJ1-5,CATSRDLGYSNQPQHF
TRBV7-3,TRBJ2-7,CASSLTPGSEQYF
TRBV30,TRBJ2-5,CAWRNAGGRETQYF
TRBV10-1,TRBJ2-3,CASSDRASTLRDTQYF
TRBV11-2,TRBJ1-5,CASSFEVGQGPNQPQHF
TRBV7-8,TRBJ1-5,CASSPLRGVGQPQHF